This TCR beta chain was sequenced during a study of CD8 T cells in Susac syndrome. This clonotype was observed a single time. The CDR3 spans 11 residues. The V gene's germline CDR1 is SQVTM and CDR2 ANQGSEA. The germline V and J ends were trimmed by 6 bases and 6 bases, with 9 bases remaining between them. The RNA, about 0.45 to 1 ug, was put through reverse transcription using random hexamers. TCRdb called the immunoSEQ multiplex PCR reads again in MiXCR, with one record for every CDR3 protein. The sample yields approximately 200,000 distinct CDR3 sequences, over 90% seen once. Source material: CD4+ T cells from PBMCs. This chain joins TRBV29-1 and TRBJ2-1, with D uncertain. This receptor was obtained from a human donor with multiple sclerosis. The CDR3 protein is CSVSGGNEQFF. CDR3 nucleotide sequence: TGCAGCGTCTCAGGTGGCAATGAGCAGTTCTTC.